One sample yielded the 32 T cell receptor beta chains listed below, sequenced in a study of blood T cell repertoires in COVID-19. TCRdb's copy holds only in-frame clones and misses some; the assay was immunoSEQ multiplex PCR. The sample has about 150,000 clones; around 84% are singletons. Sequenced sample: peripheral blood. All receptors derive from a woman between 50 and 59 years old with acute or convalescent COVID-19.

This clone was seen only a few times. V gene TRBV15 combines with J gene TRBJ1-5, with a weak D call TRBD1 (5 bases). With 2 bases removed from V and 8 bases from J, the gap between germline ends came to 13 bases. The CDR3 extends over 14 amino acids. Germline loops: CDR1 LNHNV, CDR2 YYDKDF (reference sequence). Written as DNA, the CDR3 is TGTGCCACCAGCAGACCACTGCCGGGGGAGCCCCAGCATTTT. Its protein is CATSRPLPGEPQHF.

In its sample, this clone was seen once. The chain has TRBV7-2 and TRBJ1-2; D is uncertain. Trimming removed 3 bases from V and 2 bases from J, with 7 bases in between. The CDR3 loop spans 13 amino acids. The germline V gene has CDR1 SGHTA and CDR2 FQGNSA. CDR3 bases: TGTGCCAGCAGCTTTGATAGAAACTATGGCTACACCTTC. The encoded protein is CASSFDRNYGYTF.

V gene TRBV5-8 combines with J gene TRBJ2-3; no firm D call. The V end was cut by 0 bases, the J end by 2 bases, with 7 bases between. This CDR3 comprises 14 residues. The germline V gene encodes CDR1 SGHTS and CDR2 YDEGEE. The CDR3 DNA reads TGTGCCAGCAGCTTGGGAGGTATCACAGATACGCAGTATTTT. It encodes CASSLGGITDTQYF.

The rearrangement joins TRBV10-3 to TRBJ1-2; 9 positions agree with TRBD1. With V trimmed by 6 bases and J by 4 bases, 6 bases remained unmatched. The germline V gene encodes CDR1 ENHRY and CDR2 SYGVKD. CDR3 size: 14 residues. The CDR3 spells CAIRQGARGYGYTF. The CDR3 DNA reads TGTGCCATCAGACAGGGGGCAAGAGGCTATGGCTACACCTTC.

In its sample, this clone was seen a few times. The V call is TRBV6-5, the J call TRBJ1-3; D uncertain. The CDR3 totals 14 residues. Germline CDR1 and CDR2: MNHEY and SVGAGI. V was clipped by 5 bases and J by 0 bases, with 8 bases between them. The CDR3 DNA sequence: TGTGCCAGCAGTCCATCACTCTCTGGAAACACCATATATTTT. Translation gives CASSPSLSGNTIYF.

The chain recombines TRBV19 with TRBJ2-1; 12 bases match TRBD2. Trimming cost V 5 bases and J 15 bases; bases outside gene matches: 11. This CDR3 spans 14 amino acids. The germline gives CDR1 LNHDA, CDR2 SQIVND (reference sequence). The CDR3 DNA follows: TGTGCCAGTAGTTCTAGCGGGAGGGCCCTCTTTCGGTTCTTC. Encoded protein: CASSSSGRALFRFF.

J is TRBJ1-2 and V is TRBV28, with TRBD1 identical over 9 bases. Per germline, CDR1 MDHEN and CDR2 SYDVKM. The CDR3 consists of 15 residues. V lost 1 base and J lost 3; bases outside the gene matches: 3. The DNA of the CDR3 is TGTGCCAGCAGTTTATCGACAGGGGGGTACTATGGCTACACCTTC. Protein product: CASSLSTGGYYGYTF.

The chain employs TRBV7-3 and TRBJ2-1; TRBD1 matches at 8 bases. V dropped 6 bases and J dropped 1; count of bases not matched to a gene: 2. The CDR3 length is 14 residues. Germline V gene data show CDR1 as SGHTA and CDR2 as FQGTGA. This chain's CDR3 is CASSRQGSYNEQFF. The CDR3 coding sequence is TGTGCCAGCAGTCGACAGGGGTCCTACAATGAGCAGTTCTTC.

This clone appeared a few times. The rearrangement links TRBV19 to TRBJ1-4; 10 bases are a match to TRBD1. This CDR3 has 14 residues. V was clipped by 3 bases and J by 8 bases; unmatched bases: 3. Per the germline V gene, CDR1 is LNHDA and CDR2 is SQIVND (reference sequence). The CDR3 region has the DNA TGTGCCAGTAGTATGGACAGGGGGAACGAAAAACTGTTTTTT. Protein sequence: CASSMDRGNEKLFF.

This clone was seen just once. The chain is built from TRBV10-1 and TRBJ2-2; 8 bases match TRBD1. In germline, CDR1 is WNHNN, CDR2 SYGVQD (reference sequence). CDR3 length: 12 amino acids. After removal of 11 bases from V and 6 bases from J, the junction contained 5 bases not matched to a gene. CDR3 nucleotides: TGCGCCCTACAGGGGGAGGCCGGGGAGCTGTTTTTT. Protein product: CALQGEAGELFF.

J is TRBJ1-5 and V is TRBV7-8; no firm D call. Germline CDR1 and CDR2: SGHVS and FQNEAQ. V was pared by 4 bases and J by 7 bases, with 11 bases between. The CDR3 covers 13 residues. The CDR3 loop reads CASSYDGGQPQHF. The CDR3 DNA is TGTGCCAGCAGCTACGACGGCGGGCAGCCCCAGCATTTT.

CDR3 DNA sequence: TGTGCCAGCAACCCCGGGACTAGTTTCTACAATGAGCAGTTCTTC. Residues: CASNPGTSFYNEQFF. The rearrangement links TRBV7-9 to TRBJ2-1, with TRBD2 matching 8 bases. The CDR3 runs 15 residues. V lost 7 bases and J lost 3; bases outside the gene matches: 8. Germline assignment: CDR1 SEHNR and CDR2 FQNEAQ (reference sequence).

The count of this clone is one. The V and J genes are TRBV5-1 and TRBJ1-1; 8 positions agree with TRBD1. Germline CDR1 is SGHRS and CDR2 is YFSETQ. The ends lost 3 bases at V and 0 bases at J; junction bases unmatched: 4. CDR3 size: 15 residues. CDR3 amino acids: CASSSWTGMNTEAFF. In DNA, the CDR3 is TGCGCCAGCAGCTCATGGACAGGGATGAACACTGAAGCTTTCTTT.

V and J are TRBV5-1 and TRBJ1-2; 7 bases are shared with TRBD1. Trimming cost V 0 bases and J 3 bases; bases outside gene matches: 5. CDR1 and CDR2 (germline): SGHRS, YFSETQ. The CDR3 extends over 15 amino acids. The CDR3 coding sequence is TGCGCCAGCAGCTTGGCACAGGGGCTTCACTATGGCTACACCTTC. Translated, it gives CASSLAQGLHYGYTF.

Only one count was recorded for this clone. This chain connects TRBV7-2 to TRBJ1-4, with a possible D match to TRBD1 (6 bases). CDR1 is SGHTA, CDR2 FQGNSA, per germline. V gave up 1 base and J gave up 7 bases, with 13 bases separating them. This CDR3 has 15 amino acids. CDR3 nucleotides: TGTGCCAGCAGCTTAGTCCAGGGGCGAGGTGAAAAACTGTTTTTT. It codes for CASSLVQGRGEKLFF.

This clone occurred once. This chain uses TRBV6-2 or TRBV6-3 with TRBJ2-7; D possibly corresponds to TRBD2 (6 bases). Deletions cut 0 bases from V and 5 bases from J, with 17 bases between. In germline, CDR1 is MNHEY, CDR2 SVGEGT. The CDR3 is 16 residues long. The CDR3 protein is CASSYSRLISGDEQYF. The DNA for the CDR3 is TGTGCCAGCAGTTACTCGAGACTGATATCGGGGGACGAGCAGTACTTC.

The chain joins TRBV27 to TRBJ1-1, with a weak D call TRBD1 (6 bases). The CDR3 has 17 residues. The germline V gene has CDR1 MNHEY and CDR2 SMNVEV (reference sequence). V lost 8 bases, J lost 0 bases, and 22 bases lay in between. CDR3 bases: TGTGCCAGCGGCGAGGACAGTTCCGTCCGGCTGAACACTGAAGCTTTCTTT. This codes for CASGEDSSVRLNTEAFF.

This clone appeared once. The CDR3 carries no conserved terminal phenylalanine or tryptophan, so it likely arises from a read error. The DNA is omitted, as the CDR3 cannot be located on it reliably, and the CDR3 follows TCRdb's listing. The V and J genes are TRBV10-2 and TRBJ1-2; TRBD1 is the table's D call, not checked against the DNA. Germline V gene lookup returns CDR1 WSHSY and CDR2 SAAADI. Inclusive of both ends, the CDR3 amounts to 13 amino acids. This chain's CDR3 is CASSLEGDRGTSI.

This rearrangement joins TRBV7-2 to TRBJ1-3; 7 positions match TRBD1. Germline CDR1 SGHTA, CDR2 FQGNSA. The junction had 4 bases not matched to a gene; V was cut back by 5 bases and J by 0 bases. This CDR3 contains 15 residues. The chain's CDR3 is CASSEQGTSGNTIYF. For the CDR3, the DNA is TGTGCCAGCAGCGAACAGGGGACCTCTGGAAACACCATATATTTT.

The V call is TRBV6-2 or TRBV6-3, the J call TRBJ2-7; 13 bases fit TRBD2. The J segment lost 2 bases and the V segment lost 5 bases, leaving 3 bases of the junction unmatched. The CDR3 extends over 15 amino acids. CDR1 is MNHEY and CDR2 is SVGEGT in the germline V gene. The CDR3 coding sequence is TGTGCCAGCAGTCCGGGACTAGCGGGGACCTACGAGCAGTACTTC. This sequence encodes CASSPGLAGTYEQYF.

The J gene is TRBJ1-6, the V gene TRBV5-4, with TRBD1 matching over 10 bases. CDR1 is SGHNT, CDR2 YYREEE, per germline (reference sequence). Unmatched junction bases numbered 8, after V lost 4 bases and J lost 4 bases. This CDR3 is 17 amino acids long. The CDR3: CASSSRRDRGYNSPLHF. CDR3 bases: TGTGCCAGCAGCAGTCGCCGGGACAGGGGTTATAATTCACCCCTCCACTTT.

The chain carries TRBV4-2 and TRBJ2-5; 10 nucleotides line up with TRBD2. In germline, CDR1 is LGHNA, CDR2 YNFKEQ. J was trimmed by 2 bases and V by 0 bases; bases with no gene match: 6. CDR3 length: 17 amino acids. The CDR3 spells CASSQDASGGHQETQYF. DNA of the CDR3: TGTGCCAGCAGCCAAGATGCTAGCGGGGGACATCAAGAGACCCAGTACTTC.

The chain has TRBV7-9 and TRBJ1-1, with D hard to call. Trimming removed 4 bases at V and 1 base at J, with 13 bases between. Germline V lookup: CDR1 SEHNR, CDR2 FQNEAQ (reference sequence). The CDR3 has 15 amino acids. CDR3 protein: CASSSGSFRNTEAFF. CDR3 nucleotides: TGTGCCAGCAGCTCGGGGTCTTTTCGGAACACTGAAGCTTTCTTT.

The genes are TRBV10-1 and TRBJ2-1; 9 bases align to TRBD1. The CDR3 spans 16 residues. The junction had 11 bases not matched to a gene; V was cut back by 4 bases and J by 7 bases. Germline V CDR1 and CDR2: WNHNN, SYGVQD (reference sequence). CDR3 coding DNA: TGCGCCAGCAGTGGGTTTCCGGGACAGGGAAAAAATGAGCAGTTCTTC. It yields the protein CASSGFPGQGKNEQFF.

The rearrangement uses TRBV7-9 and TRBJ1-2; 11 bases fit TRBD1. With 7 bases clipped from V and 7 bases from J, the junction kept 11 bases outside the gene matches. Germline lookup yields CDR1 SEHNR and CDR2 FQNEAQ (reference sequence). This CDR3 is 15 amino acids long. CDR3 amino acids: CASTTGGQGAVGYTF. The CDR3 bases are TGTGCCAGCACCACTGGAGGACAGGGGGCGGTTGGCTACACCTTC. The whole variable domain, remainder taken from reference TRBV7-9 and TRBJ1-2, is DTGVSQNPRHKITKRGQNVTFRCDPISEHNRLYWYRQTLGQGPEFLTYFQNEAQLEKSRLLSDRFSAERPKGSFSTLEIQRTEQGDSAMYLCASTTGGQGAVGYTFGSGTRLTVV.

This rearrangement joins TRBV21-1 to TRBJ2-2; the table's D gene call, TRBD1, was not cross checked with the DNA. TRBV21-1 corresponds to a pseudogene. The CDR3 has 13 residues. Here the CDR3 reads CATETVFTGELFF. The CDR3 DNA sequence: TGTGCCACCGAGACAGTTTTCACCGGGGAGCTGTTTTTT.

The chain uses TRBV9 and TRBJ2-3, with 10 nucleotides matching TRBD1. CDR1 SGDLS and CDR2 YYNGEE come from the germline V gene. The CDR3 has 16 amino acids. Trimming at V came to 0 bases and at J to 3 bases, leaving 4 bases not matched to a gene. For the CDR3, the DNA is TGTGCCAGCAGCGTAGGCGGACAGGGGGGGACAGATACGCAGTATTTT. Translation gives CASSVGGQGGTDTQYF.

The rearrangement uses TRBV15 and TRBJ1-5, with 8 bases aligning to TRBD1. Trimming cost V 3 bases and J 5 bases; bases outside gene matches: 12. From germline, CDR1 is LNHNV and CDR2 YYDKDF (reference sequence). The length of the CDR3 is 17 residues. This CDR3 is CATSRTGARGAYQPQHF. The CDR3 DNA follows: TGTGCCACCAGCAGGACAGGGGCGCGTGGGGCATATCAGCCCCAGCATTTT.

J is TRBJ1-4 and V is TRBV4-2; 8 bases are a match to TRBD1. V lost 4 bases and J lost 5; bases outside the gene matches: 3. Germline lookup yields CDR1 LGHNA and CDR2 YNFKEQ. The CDR3 length is 14 residues. The CDR3 loop is CASSRTGRNEKLFF. The CDR3, as DNA: TGTGCCAGCAGCCGGACAGGGAGAAATGAAAAACTGTTTTTT.

The chain uses TRBV25-1 and TRBJ2-7, with 8 bases aligning to TRBD2. This CDR3 has 14 residues. CDR1 is MGHDK, CDR2 SYGVNS, per germline. After removal of 3 bases from V and 2 bases from J, the junction contained 3 bases not matched to a gene. CDR3 DNA sequence: TGTGCCAGCAGTGATCCGGGGGGGACCTACGAGCAGTACTTC. Its translation: CASSDPGGTYEQYF.

The J gene is TRBJ2-2, the V gene TRBV9; 11 nucleotides agree with TRBD1. Unmatched junction bases numbered 3, after V lost 3 bases and J lost 5 bases. CDR3 length: 15 residues. CDR1 is SGDLS and CDR2 is YYNGEE in the germline V gene. The DNA for the CDR3 is TGTGCCAGCAGCGGAGGGACAGGGGGGACCGGGGAGCTGTTTTTT. It codes for CASSGGTGGTGELFF.

This clone was found many times. The chain carries TRBV5-6 and TRBJ1-2; D is ambiguous. CDR1 SGHDT and CDR2 YYEEEE come from the germline V gene. V lost 0 bases and J 4 bases, leaving 7 bases between the germline ends. This CDR3 is 13 amino acids long. The CDR3 DNA reads TGTGCCAGCAGCTTGGGGAGTAGCTATGGCTACACCTTC. As protein: CASSLGSSYGYTF.